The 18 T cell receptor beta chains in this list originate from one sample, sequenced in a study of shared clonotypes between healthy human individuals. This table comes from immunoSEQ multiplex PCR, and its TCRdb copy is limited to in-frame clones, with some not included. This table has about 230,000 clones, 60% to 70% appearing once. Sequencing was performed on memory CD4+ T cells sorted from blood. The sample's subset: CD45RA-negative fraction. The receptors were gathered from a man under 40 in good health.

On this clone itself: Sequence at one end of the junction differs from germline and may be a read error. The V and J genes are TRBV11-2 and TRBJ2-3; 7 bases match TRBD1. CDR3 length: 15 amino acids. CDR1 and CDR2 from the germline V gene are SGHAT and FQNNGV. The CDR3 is CASTLQGKSTDTQYF. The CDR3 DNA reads TGTGCCAGCACCTTACAGGGGAAATCCACAGATACGCAGTATTTT.

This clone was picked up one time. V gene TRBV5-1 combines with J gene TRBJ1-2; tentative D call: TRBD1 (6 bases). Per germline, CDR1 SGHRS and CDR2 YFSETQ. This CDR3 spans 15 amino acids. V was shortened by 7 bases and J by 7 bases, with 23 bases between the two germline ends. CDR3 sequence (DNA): TGCGCCAGCCGTCATTTACCCCGAGGGGGTGGTGGCTACACCTTC. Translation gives CASRHLPRGGGGYTF.

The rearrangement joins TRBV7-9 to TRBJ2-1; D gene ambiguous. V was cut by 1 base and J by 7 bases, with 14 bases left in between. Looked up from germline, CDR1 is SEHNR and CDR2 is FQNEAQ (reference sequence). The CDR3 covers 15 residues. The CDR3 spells CASSLGFRPGNEQFF. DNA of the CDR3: TGTGCCAGCAGCTTAGGATTCCGACCTGGGAATGAGCAGTTCTTC.

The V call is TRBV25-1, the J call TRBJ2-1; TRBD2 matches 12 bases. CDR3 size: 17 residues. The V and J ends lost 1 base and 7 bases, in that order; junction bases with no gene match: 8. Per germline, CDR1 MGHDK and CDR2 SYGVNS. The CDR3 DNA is TGTGCCAGCAGTGAATCGACTAGCGGGAGTCCTCCAAATGAGCAGTTCTTC. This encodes CASSESTSGSPPNEQFF.

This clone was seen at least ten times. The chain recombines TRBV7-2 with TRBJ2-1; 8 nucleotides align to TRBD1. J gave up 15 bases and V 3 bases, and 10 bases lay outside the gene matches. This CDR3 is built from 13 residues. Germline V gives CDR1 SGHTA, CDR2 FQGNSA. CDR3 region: CASSFGPDRGPFF. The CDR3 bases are TGTGCCAGCAGCTTTGGGCCCGACAGGGGTCCGTTCTTC.

CDR3 loop: CASSGDRVKTGANVLTF. The CDR3 region has the DNA TGTGCCAGCAGCGGGGACAGGGTAAAGACTGGGGCCAACGTCCTGACTTTC. The V call is TRBV2, the J call TRBJ2-6; TRBD1 matches 9 bases. The CDR3 runs 17 residues. Trimming cost V 6 bases and J 2 bases; bases outside gene matches: 8. In germline, CDR1 is SNHLY, CDR2 FYNNEI.

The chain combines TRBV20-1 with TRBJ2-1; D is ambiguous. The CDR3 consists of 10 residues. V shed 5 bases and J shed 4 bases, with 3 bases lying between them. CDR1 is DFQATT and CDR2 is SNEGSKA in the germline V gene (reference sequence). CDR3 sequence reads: CSAPYNEQFF. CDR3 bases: TGCAGTGCTCCGTACAATGAGCAGTTCTTC.

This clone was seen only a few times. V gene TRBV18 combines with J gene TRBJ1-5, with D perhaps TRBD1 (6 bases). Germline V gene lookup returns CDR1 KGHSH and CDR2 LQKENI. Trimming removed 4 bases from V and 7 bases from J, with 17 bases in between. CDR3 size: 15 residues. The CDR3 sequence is CASSQTGTATQPQHF. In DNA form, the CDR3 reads TGTGCCAGCTCACAAACAGGGACCGCGACCCAGCCCCAGCATTTT. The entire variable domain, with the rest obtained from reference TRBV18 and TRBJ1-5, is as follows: NAGVMQNPRHLVRRRGQEARLRCSPMKGHSHVYWYRQLPEEGLKFMVYLQKENIIDESGMPKERFSAEFPKEGPSILRIQQVVRGDSAAYFCASSQTGTATQPQHFGDGTRLSIL.

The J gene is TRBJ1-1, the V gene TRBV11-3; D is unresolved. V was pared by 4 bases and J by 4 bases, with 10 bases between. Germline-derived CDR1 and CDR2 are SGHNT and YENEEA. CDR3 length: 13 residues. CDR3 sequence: CASSYGFGTEAFF. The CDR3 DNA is TGTGCCAGCAGCTACGGTTTTGGCACTGAAGCTTTCTTT.

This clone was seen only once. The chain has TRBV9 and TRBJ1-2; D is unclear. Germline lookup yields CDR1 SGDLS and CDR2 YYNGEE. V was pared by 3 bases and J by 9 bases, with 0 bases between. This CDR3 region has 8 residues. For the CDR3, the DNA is TGTGCCAGCAGCGGCTACACCTTC. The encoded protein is CASSGYTF.

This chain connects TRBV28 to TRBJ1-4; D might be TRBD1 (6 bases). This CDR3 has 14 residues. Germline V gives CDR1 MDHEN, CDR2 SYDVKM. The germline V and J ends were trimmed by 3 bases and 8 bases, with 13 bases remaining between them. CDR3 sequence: CASSFGGGGEKLFF. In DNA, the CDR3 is TGTGCCAGCAGTTTCGGGGGCGGAGGAGAAAAACTGTTTTTT.

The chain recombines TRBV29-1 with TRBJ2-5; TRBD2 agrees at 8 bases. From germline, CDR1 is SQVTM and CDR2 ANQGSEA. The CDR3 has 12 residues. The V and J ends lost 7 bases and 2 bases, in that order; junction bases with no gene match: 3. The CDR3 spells CSGGTSQETQYF. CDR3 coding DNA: TGCAGCGGAGGGACTAGTCAAGAGACCCAGTACTTC.

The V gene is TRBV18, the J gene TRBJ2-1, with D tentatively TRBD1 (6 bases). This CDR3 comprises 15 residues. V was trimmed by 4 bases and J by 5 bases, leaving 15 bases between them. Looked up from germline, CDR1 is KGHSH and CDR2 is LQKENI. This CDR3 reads CASSLVGTHNNEQFF. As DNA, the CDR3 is TGTGCCAGCTCACTAGTCGGGACACACAACAATGAGCAGTTCTTC.

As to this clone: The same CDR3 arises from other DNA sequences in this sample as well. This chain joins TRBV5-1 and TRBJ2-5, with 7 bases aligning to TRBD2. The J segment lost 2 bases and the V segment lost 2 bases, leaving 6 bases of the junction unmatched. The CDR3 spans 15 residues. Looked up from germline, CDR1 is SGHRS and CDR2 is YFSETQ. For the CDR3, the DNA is TGCGCCAGCAGCTTAGAGGGAGGGACTCAAGAGACCCAGTACTTC. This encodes CASSLEGGTQETQYF.

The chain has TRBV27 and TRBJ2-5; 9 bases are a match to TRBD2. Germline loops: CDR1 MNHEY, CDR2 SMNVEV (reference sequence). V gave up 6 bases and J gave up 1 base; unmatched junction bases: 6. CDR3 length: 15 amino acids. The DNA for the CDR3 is TGTGCCAGCAGACGTAGCGGGAGAGTCCAAGAGACCCAGTACTTC. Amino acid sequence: CASRRSGRVQETQYF.

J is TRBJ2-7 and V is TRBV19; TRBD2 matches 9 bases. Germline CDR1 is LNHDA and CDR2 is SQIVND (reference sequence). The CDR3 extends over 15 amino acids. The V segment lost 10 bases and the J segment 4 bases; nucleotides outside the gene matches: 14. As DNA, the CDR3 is TGTGCCACCTCAAGCCCTAGCGGGATGAATTACGAGCAGTACTTC. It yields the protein CATSSPSGMNYEQYF.

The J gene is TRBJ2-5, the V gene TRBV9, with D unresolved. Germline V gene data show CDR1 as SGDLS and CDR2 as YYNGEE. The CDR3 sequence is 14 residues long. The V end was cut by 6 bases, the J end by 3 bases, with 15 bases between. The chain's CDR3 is CASTLGLNEETQYF. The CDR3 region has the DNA TGTGCCAGCACCCTCGGGCTGAACGAAGAGACCCAGTACTTC. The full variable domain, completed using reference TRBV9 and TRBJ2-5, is DSGVTQTPKHLITATGQRVTLRCSPRSGDLSVYWYQQSLDQGLQFLIQYYNGEERAKGNILERFSAQQFPDLHSELNLSSLELGDSALYFCASTLGLNEETQYFGPGTRLLVL.

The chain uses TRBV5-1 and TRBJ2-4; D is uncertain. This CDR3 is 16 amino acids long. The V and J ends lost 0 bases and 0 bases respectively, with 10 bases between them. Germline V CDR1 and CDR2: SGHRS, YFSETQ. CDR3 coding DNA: TGCGCCAGCAGCTTGGATCCAGGCGTAGCCAAAAACATTCAGTACTTC. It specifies CASSLDPGVAKNIQYF.